A selection of T cell receptor beta chains follows, all from one sample in a study of radiotherapy plus CTLA-4 blockade in lung cancer. Measured with immunoSEQ multiplex PCR; TCRdb has only the in-frame clones, and not every one. The data show approximately 73,000 clones, with around nine tenths seen just once and 40% held by the top ten. The sequenced sample was peripheral blood, obtained from a patient treated with radiotherapy plus ipilimumab. The receptors shown here come from a human donor with non-small cell lung cancer that progressed on radiotherapy plus ipilimumab. The CDR3 runs from the conserved cysteine through the conserved F or W. Fields, in order: V gene, CDR3 length, CDR3 protein.

v_gene: TRBV2
len: 16
CDR3aa: CARGSSGRAGTDTQYF

v_gene: TRBV30
len: 15
CDR3aa: CAWSVSPDRGRAAPF

v_gene: TRBV14
len: 13
CDR3aa: CASSPRIHYGYTF

v_gene: TRBV19
len: 17
CDR3aa: CASRSTGTGVSNQPQHF

v_gene: TRBV10-2
len: 15
CDR3aa: CASSDRAGSGQPQHF

v_gene: TRBV10-3
len: 13
CDR3aa: CAISGQGGNEQFF

v_gene: TRBV10-1
len: 15
CDR3aa: CASSERGYSSNEQFF

v_gene: TRBV5-1
len: 13
CDR3aa: CASSSGDQETQYF

v_gene: TRBV19
len: 14
CDR3aa: CASSIPGGSTEAFF

v_gene: TRBV5-1
len: 14
CDR3aa: CASSFGREEETQYF

v_gene: TRBV28
len: 12
CDR3aa: CASSLAQYEQYF

v_gene: TRBV6-5
len: 12
CDR3aa: CASSPGVWGYTF

v_gene: TRBV5-1
len: 15
CDR3aa: CASSQTSGNTGELFF

v_gene: TRBV5-4
len: 14
CDR3aa: CASSPEPDSYEQYF

v_gene: TRBV29-1
len: 14
CDR3aa: CSVTSGRPGDTQYF

v_gene: TRBV6-1
len: 15
CDR3aa: CATPNAEGTYNEQFF

v_gene: TRBV28
len: 13
CDR3aa: CASSFRGREKLFF

v_gene: TRBV28
len: 14
CDR3aa: CASSTHSGSNEQFF

v_gene: TRBV4-1
len: 15
CDR3aa: CASSRTGTGHDHQDF

v_gene: TRBV6-1
len: 13
CDR3aa: CASISTLSYEQYF

v_gene: TRBV6-5
len: 13
CDR3aa: CASSHGDDNEQFF

v_gene: TRBV5-4
len: 18
CDR3aa: CASSLGPSGRQNTGELFF

v_gene: TRBV27
len: 14
CDR3aa: CASSNPDRVSEAFF

v_gene: TRBV5-1
len: 16
CDR3aa: CASAPTGTGTYNEQFF

v_gene: TRBV10-2
len: 15
CDR3aa: CASSVGTGSWNEQFF

v_gene: TRBV19
len: 14
CDR3aa: CASRQAAYNQPQHF

v_gene: TRBV30
len: 12
CDR3aa: CAWSIAGETQYF

v_gene: TRBV19
len: 16
CDR3aa: CASSMHLAGGPYEQFF

v_gene: TRBV6-1
len: 14
CDR3aa: CASGTTGGTGELFF

v_gene: TRBV5-1
len: 15
CDR3aa: CASTLGQTNTGELFF

v_gene: TRBV28
len: 15
CDR3aa: CASSSDSSYNSPLHF

v_gene: TRBV18
len: 14
CDR3aa: CASSPKLAGGEQFF

v_gene: TRBV5-6
len: 16
CDR3aa: CASSLAGSDRDFGQFF

v_gene: TRBV28
len: 12
CDR3aa: CASTEPAVAQHF

v_gene: TRBV9
len: 19
CDR3aa: CASSSLHGIAGVVTDTQYF

v_gene: TRBV6-1
len: 17
CDR3aa: CASSEAGTGWYNQPQHF

v_gene: TRBV25-1
len: 14
CDR3aa: CASSEQASTDTQYF

v_gene: TRBV30
len: 15
CDR3aa: CAWRGAANSNQPQHF

v_gene: TRBV7-6
len: 17
CDR3aa: CASSRKTGLALGNEQFF

v_gene: TRBV5-6
len: 15
CDR3aa: CASSRGQGRTGELFF

v_gene: TRBV9
len: 17
CDR3aa: CASSVEDPAFSGNTIYF

v_gene: TRBV23-1
len: 13
CDR3aa: CASSHELQYGYTF

v_gene: TRBV27
len: 12
CDR3aa: CASRSTNYGYAF

v_gene: TRBV6-5
len: 15
CDR3aa: CASKKGQGEWMGYTF

v_gene: TRBV6-5
len: 15
CDR3aa: CASARVGLDYNEQFF

v_gene: TRBV4-2
len: 16
CDR3aa: CASSLNGGTEGEKLFF

v_gene: TRBV6-5
len: 14
CDR3aa: CASSYGLGTGELFF

v_gene: TRBV30
len: 12
CDR3aa: CAWSVRLNEQFF

v_gene: TRBV5-1
len: 15
CDR3aa: CASSLGGSNSDTQYF

v_gene: TRBV29-1
len: 15
CDR3aa: CSVGPTGGSSYEQYF

v_gene: TRBV1
len: 15
CDR3aa: CTSSQDPRGSQPQHF

v_gene: TRBV9
len: 15
CDR3aa: CASSVAWVNYNEQFF

v_gene: TRBV7-3
len: 13
CDR3aa: CASSSPGRREQFF